This TCR beta chain was retrieved from a study of lymphopenia after photon versus proton radiotherapy (dated by TCRdb to between 2018 and 2021). Background for the entire study: The study compared the immunological effects of photon versus proton radiation therapy in patients with gastrointestinal tumors who developed high-grade lymphopenia. The roughly 21 patients in the cohort had gastrointestinal tumors, were treated with either photon or proton therapy, and subsequently developed lymphopenia. The goal of the study was to characterize the differences between the two radiation modalities in how they affect the immune system. What the authors observed across the whole study: The survival association was assessed only in patients who died, and the authors presented better survival with proton therapy as a possibility rather than a demonstrated result. After the lymphocyte count nadir, photon-treated repertoires showed oligoclonal expansion, especially of CD8+ Temra cells, which drove the drop in diversity. Across the cohort, an inverse correlation was found between a larger post-nadir drop in TCR diversity and overall survival time among patients who died. Relative stability during treatment was observed in proton-treated patients, whereas loss of naive T cells and TCR diversity and gain of effector/memory populations were observed in photon-treated patients.

The method behind the library was the immunoSEQ multiplex PCR assay. Deep sequencing of rearranged TCR beta loci, alongside multiparametric flow cytometry, was used to profile T cell repertoires. TCRdb re-hosts the immuneACCESS table, in-frame sequences only. Its copies lack some clones; in the studies checked, an unresolved V gene accounts for under half of them, and the cause for the rest is not known. The sample contains approximately 66,000 clones, 86% of them found a single time. The top ten clonotypes cover about 2.5% of the sample. CDR1 and CDR2 are read off the germline V gene as ENHRY and SYGVKD. Trimming takes 2 bases from V and 4 bases from J, and the germline ends sit 5 bases apart. The CDR3, from cysteine to phenylalanine, totals 12 residues. CDR3 DNA only is kept here, 36 bases in frame from base 1. A remark on this clone: No antigen is known for it. One base away there is no much larger clone; base qualities are not given.

Here the chain combines TRBV10-3 and TRBJ2-5, with the D gene not confidently named. This TCR came from a man between 35 and 55 years old with gastric cancer. Sequencing was performed on peripheral blood, taken from a patient treated with photon-based radiotherapy. The CDR3 region: CAISEKRETQYF. The nucleotide sequence reads TGTGCCATCAGTGAGAAGAGAGAGACCCAGTACTTC.